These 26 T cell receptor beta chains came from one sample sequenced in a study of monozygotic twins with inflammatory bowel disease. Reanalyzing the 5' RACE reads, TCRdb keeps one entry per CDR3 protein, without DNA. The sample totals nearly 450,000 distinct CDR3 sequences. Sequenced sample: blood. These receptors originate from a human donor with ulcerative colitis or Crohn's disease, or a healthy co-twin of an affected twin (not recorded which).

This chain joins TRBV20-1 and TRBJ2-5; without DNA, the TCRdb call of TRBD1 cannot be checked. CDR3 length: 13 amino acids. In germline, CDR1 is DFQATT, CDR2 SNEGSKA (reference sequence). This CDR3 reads CSATWAFGETQYF.

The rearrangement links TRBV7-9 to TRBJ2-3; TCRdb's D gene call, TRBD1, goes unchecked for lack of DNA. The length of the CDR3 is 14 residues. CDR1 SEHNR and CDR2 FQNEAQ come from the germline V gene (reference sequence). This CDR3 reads CASSLATPPDTQYF.

This CDR3 reads CASSQEKLLTDTQYF. The chain carries TRBV4-3 and TRBJ2-3. Per the germline V gene, CDR1 is LGHNA and CDR2 is YSLEER. The CDR3 contains 15 residues.

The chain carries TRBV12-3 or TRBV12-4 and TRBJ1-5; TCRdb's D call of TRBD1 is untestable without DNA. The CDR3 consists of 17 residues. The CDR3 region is CASSLGGGAFSNQPQHF.

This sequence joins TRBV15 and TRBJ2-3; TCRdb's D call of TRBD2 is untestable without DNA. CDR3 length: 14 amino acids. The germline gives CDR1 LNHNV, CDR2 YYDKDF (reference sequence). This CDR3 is CAAGPAGFTDTQYF.

The CDR3 spells CASSPTTGQAGYTF. The rearrangement joins TRBV18 to TRBJ1-2; no DNA is available, so the TRBD1 call from TCRdb remains unchecked. Per germline, CDR1 KGHSH and CDR2 LQKENI. The CDR3 contains 14 residues.

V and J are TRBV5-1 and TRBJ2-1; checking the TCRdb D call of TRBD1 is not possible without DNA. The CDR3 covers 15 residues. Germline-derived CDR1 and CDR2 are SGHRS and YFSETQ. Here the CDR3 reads CASSLKQGAVNEQFF.

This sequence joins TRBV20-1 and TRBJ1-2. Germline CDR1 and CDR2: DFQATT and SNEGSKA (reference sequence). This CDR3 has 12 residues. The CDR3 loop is CSARVEGYGYTF.

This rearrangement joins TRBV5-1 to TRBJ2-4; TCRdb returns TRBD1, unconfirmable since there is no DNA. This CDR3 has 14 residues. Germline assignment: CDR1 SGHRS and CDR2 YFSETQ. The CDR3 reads CASSWGGREDIQYF.

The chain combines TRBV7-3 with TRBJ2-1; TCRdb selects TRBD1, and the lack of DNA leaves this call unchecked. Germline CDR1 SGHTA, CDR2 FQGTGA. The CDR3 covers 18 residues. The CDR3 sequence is CASSLNYDRFLAGNEQFF.

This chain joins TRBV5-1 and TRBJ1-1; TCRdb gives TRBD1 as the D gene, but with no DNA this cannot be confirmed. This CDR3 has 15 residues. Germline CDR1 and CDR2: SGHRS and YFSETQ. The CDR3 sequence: CASSLSTGSIIEAFF. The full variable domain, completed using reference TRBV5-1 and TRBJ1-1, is KAGVTQTPRYLIKTRGQQVTLSCSPISGHRSVSWYQQTPGQGLQFLFEYFSETQRNKGNFPGRFSGRQFSNSRSEMNVSTLELGDSALYLCASSLSTGSIIEAFFGQGTRLTVV.

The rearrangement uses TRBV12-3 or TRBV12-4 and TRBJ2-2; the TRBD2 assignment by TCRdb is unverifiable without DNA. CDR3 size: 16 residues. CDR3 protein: CASSHTSGMVTGELFF.

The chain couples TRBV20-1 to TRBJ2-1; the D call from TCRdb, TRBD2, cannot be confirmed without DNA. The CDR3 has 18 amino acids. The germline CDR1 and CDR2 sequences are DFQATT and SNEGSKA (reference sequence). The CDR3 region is CSAREASGRSLGNNEQFF.

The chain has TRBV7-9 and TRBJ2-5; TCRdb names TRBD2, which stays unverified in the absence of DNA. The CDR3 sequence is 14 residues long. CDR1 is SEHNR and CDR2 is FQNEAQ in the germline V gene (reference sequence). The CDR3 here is CASSLGLAGETQYF.

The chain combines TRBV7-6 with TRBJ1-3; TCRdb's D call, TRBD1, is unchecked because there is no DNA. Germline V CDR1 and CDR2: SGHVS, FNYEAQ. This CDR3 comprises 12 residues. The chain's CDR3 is CASGQAGNTIYF.

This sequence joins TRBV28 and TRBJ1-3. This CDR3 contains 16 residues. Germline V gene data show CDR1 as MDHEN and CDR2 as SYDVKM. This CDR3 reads CASSLFGRPSGNTIYF.

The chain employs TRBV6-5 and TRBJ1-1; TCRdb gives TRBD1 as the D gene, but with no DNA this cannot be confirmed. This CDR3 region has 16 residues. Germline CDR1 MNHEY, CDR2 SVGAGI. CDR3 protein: CASSYSPQGANTEAFF.

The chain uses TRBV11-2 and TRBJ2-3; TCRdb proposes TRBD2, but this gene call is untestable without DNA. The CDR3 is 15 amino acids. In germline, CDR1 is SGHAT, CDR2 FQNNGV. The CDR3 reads CASRPGLASYDTQYF.

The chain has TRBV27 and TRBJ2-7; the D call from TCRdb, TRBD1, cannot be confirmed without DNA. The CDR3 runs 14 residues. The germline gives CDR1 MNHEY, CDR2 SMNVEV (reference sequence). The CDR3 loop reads CASRKGQTSYEQYF.

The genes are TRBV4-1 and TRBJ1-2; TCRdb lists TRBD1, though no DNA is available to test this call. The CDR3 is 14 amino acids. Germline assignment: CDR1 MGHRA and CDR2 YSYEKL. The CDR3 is CASSQTGQPNGYTF.

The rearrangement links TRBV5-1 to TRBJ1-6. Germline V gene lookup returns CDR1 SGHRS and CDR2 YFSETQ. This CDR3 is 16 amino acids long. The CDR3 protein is CASSLEVRPYNSPLHF.

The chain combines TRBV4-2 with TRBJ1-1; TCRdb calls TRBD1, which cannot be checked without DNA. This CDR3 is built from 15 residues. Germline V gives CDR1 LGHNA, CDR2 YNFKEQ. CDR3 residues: CASSQEAGVGTEAFF.

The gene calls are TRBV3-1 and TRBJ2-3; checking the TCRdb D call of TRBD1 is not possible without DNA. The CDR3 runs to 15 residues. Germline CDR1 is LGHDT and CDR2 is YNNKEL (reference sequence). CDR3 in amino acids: CASSQTGTGIDTQYF.

The CDR3 spells CSGDLHENTEAFF. The chain couples TRBV29-1 to TRBJ1-1. CDR3 length equals 13 residues. Germline V gene data show CDR1 as SQVTM and CDR2 as ANQGSEA.

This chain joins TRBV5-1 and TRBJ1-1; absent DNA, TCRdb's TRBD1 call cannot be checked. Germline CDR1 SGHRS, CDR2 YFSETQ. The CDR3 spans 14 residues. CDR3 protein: CASSSGQKNTEAFF.

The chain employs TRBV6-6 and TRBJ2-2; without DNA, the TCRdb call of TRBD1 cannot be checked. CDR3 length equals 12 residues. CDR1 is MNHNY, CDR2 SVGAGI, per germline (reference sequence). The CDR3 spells CASSPLGRELFF.